These T cell receptor beta chains were read from a single sample in a study of T-cell memory formation after mild COVID-19. A single record per CDR3 protein comes from TCRdb applying MiXCR to the 5' RACE reads. The data contain some 290,000 distinct CDR3 sequences, 16% of them singletons. Source material: PBMCs or a T cell subset sorted from them (not recorded which). These receptors were collected from a man aged 18 to 29 who had mild COVID-19 (a few samples of this study predate the infection). Cell type and time point are not known. Each CDR3 is given with its conserved first and last residue. The D gene is left open where the match is weak. The size field is filled for only some rows; it gives once, few, many or a size class.

d_call | clone_size | j_call | v_call | cdr3_aa | cdr3_nt
. | few | TRBJ2-1 | TRBV5-1 | CASSLAWETSNEQFF | TGCGCCAGCAGCTTGGCCTGGGAGACTAGCAATGAGCAGTTCTTC
. | . | TRBJ2-3 | TRBV7-2 | CASSFGAETDTQYF | TGTGCCAGCAGCTTTGGGGCGGAAACAGATACGCAGTATTTT
. | few | TRBJ2-1 | TRBV7-9 | CATSDEQFF | TGTGCCACCTCGGATGAGCAGTTCTTC
. | few | TRBJ2-2 | TRBV15 | CATSRVGDRTGELFF | TGTGCCACCAGCAGAGTGGGAGACAGAACCGGGGAGCTGTTTTTT
. | few | TRBJ1-5 | TRBV12-3/TRBV12-4 | CASSPRRGNQPQHF | TGTGCCAGCAGTCCAAGAAGGGGCAATCAGCCCCAGCATTTT
. | . | TRBJ2-3 | TRBV6-6 | CASSLGTRTDTQYF | TGTGCCAGCAGCTTGGGAACACGCACAGATACGCAGTATTTT
. | few | TRBJ2-2 | TRBV4-3 | CASSQDHDRPGPGELFF | TGCGCCAGCAGCCAAGATCATGACAGGCCGGGCCCCGGGGAGCTGTTTTTT
TRBD1 | . | TRBJ2-5 | TRBV29-1 | CSVAGGQGAYQETQYF | TGCAGCGTTGCCGGGGGACAGGGGGCCTACCAAGAGACCCAGTACTTC
TRBD1 | . | TRBJ2-3 | TRBV20-1 | CSAGRGLGTDTQYF | TGCAGTGCTGGCAGGGGGCTGGGCACAGATACGCAGTATTTT
. | many | TRBJ1-2 | TRBV4-1 | CASSQVSVGGYTF | TGCGCCAGCAGCCAAGTGTCCGTGGGAGGCTACACCTTC
. | few | TRBJ2-1 | TRBV30 | CACSLDLPEVEFF | TGTGCCTGCTCATTGGACCTTCCCGAGGTCGAGTTCTTC
. | . | TRBJ2-1 | TRBV5-1 | CASSWGPTYNEQFF | TGCGCCAGCAGCTGGGGGCCTACCTACAATGAGCAGTTCTTC
TRBD2 | many | TRBJ2-3 | TRBV2 | CASRPSGDTSTDTQYF | TGTGCCAGCAGGCCTAGCGGGGATACTAGCACAGATACGCAGTATTTT
TRBD2 | few | TRBJ2-3 | TRBV11-2 | CASSFLLAAPGDTQYF | TGTGCCAGCAGCTTCCTACTAGCGGCCCCGGGGGATACGCAGTATTTT
. | . | TRBJ2-1 | TRBV7-3 | CAKPPGEWGEQFF | TGTGCCAAACCTCCAGGGGAATGGGGTGAGCAGTTCTTC
. | few | TRBJ2-7 | TRBV6-2/TRBV6-3 | CASSNGNPYEQYF | TGTGCCAGCAGTAACGGAAACCCCTACGAGCAGTACTTC
. | . | TRBJ1-1 | TRBV12-3/TRBV12-4 | CASSPIANTEAFF | TGTGCCAGCAGCCCTATAGCGAACACTGAAGCTTTCTTT
TRBD1 | . | TRBJ1-1 | TRBV12-3/TRBV12-4 | CASSFTGTGLTEAFF | TGTGCCAGCAGTTTTACCGGGACAGGGTTAACTGAAGCTTTCTTT
. | few | TRBJ1-5 | TRBV7-2 | CASSSGGFGNQPQHF | TGTGCCAGCAGCTCCGGGGGGTTTGGCAATCAGCCCCAGCATTTT
. | . | TRBJ2-5 | TRBV5-1 | CASSPVGEAQETQYF | TGCGCCAGCAGCCCCGTAGGAGAGGCGCAAGAGACCCAGTACTTC
. | . | TRBJ1-1 | TRBV3-1 | CASSQVAAWGEAFF | TGTGCCAGCAGCCAAGTAGCGGCTTGGGGTGAAGCTTTCTTT
TRBD2 | . | TRBJ2-3 | TRBV4-3 | CASSQELAGRGSDTQYF | TGCGCCAGCAGCCAAGAACTAGCGGGGCGGGGGTCGGATACGCAGTATTTT
TRBD1 | few | TRBJ1-2 | TRBV10-3 | CAISDLGTGLNTF | TGTGCCATCAGTGATTTGGGGACAGGGCTTAATACCTTC
. | few | TRBJ2-5 | TRBV11-2 | CASSLGTKETQYF | TGTGCCAGCAGCTTAGGGACTAAAGAGACCCAGTACTTC
TRBD1 | . | TRBJ1-5 | TRBV24-1 | CATSDPGTDQPQHF | TGTGCCACCAGTGACCCGGGGACAGATCAGCCCCAGCATTTT
. | . | TRBJ1-1 | TRBV29-1 | CSGRTGILNTEAFF | TGCAGCGGGAGAACGGGAATCCTTAACACTGAAGCTTTCTTT
. | . | TRBJ2-1 | TRBV2 | CASSEDIGGKQFF | TGTGCCAGCAGTGAAGACATTGGGGGGAAGCAGTTCTTC
TRBD1 | . | TRBJ1-4 | TRBV7-8 | CASSQGGQPNEKLFF | TGTGCCAGCAGCCAGGGGGGACAGCCGAATGAAAAACTGTTTTTT
TRBD2 | few | TRBJ2-7 | TRBV11-1 | CASSLGLAGLEQYF | TGTGCCAGCAGCTTAGGACTAGCGGGCCTCGAGCAGTACTTC
. | many | TRBJ2-3 | TRBV4-3 | CASSPTQRRADTQYF | TGCGCCAGCAGCCCCACCCAAAGACGGGCAGATACGCAGTATTTT
. | . | TRBJ2-3 | TRBV24-1 | CATGRGPGDTQYF | TGTGCCACGGGGCGAGGGCCTGGAGATACGCAGTATTTT
TRBD1 | few | TRBJ2-3 | TRBV24-1 | CATSDPGTGVDTQYF | TGTGCCACCAGTGATCCCGGGACAGGAGTGGATACGCAGTATTTT
. | many | TRBJ2-2 | TRBV7-9 | CASSHSTGELFF | TGTGCCAGCAGCCACAGCACCGGGGAGCTGTTTTTT
. | . | TRBJ1-1 | TRBV6-2/TRBV6-3 | CASSTGPRMNTEAFF | TGTGCCAGCAGTACAGGGCCTCGAATGAACACTGAAGCTTTCTTT
. | . | TRBJ2-2 | TRBV24-1 | CATSHQPAGELFF | TGTGCCACCAGTCACCAGCCGGCCGGGGAGCTGTTTTTT
. | few | TRBJ2-2 | TRBV6-6 | CASSYSSPTGELFF | TGTGCCAGCAGTTACTCGTCGCCCACCGGGGAGCTGTTTTTT
. | . | TRBJ1-5 | TRBV18 | CASSPGVYQPQHF | TGTGCCAGCTCACCAGGGGTGTATCAGCCCCAGCATTTT
TRBD2 | . | TRBJ2-7 | TRBV4-3 | CASSGRAGVAFYEQYF | TGCGCCAGCAGCGGGAGAGCGGGGGTCGCCTTCTACGAGCAGTACTTC
TRBD1 | . | TRBJ2-1 | TRBV5-6 | CASSLGTGGSSYNEQFF | TGTGCCAGCAGCTTGGGGACAGGGGGGAGCTCCTACAATGAGCAGTTCTTC
. | once | TRBJ1-1 | TRBV2 | CVATRGQNTEAFF | TGTGTCGCCACTCGGGGACAGAACACTGAAGCTTTCTTT
TRBD1 | few | TRBJ1-5 | TRBV7-8 | CASSPDRDNQPQHF | TGTGCCAGCAGCCCGGACAGGGACAATCAGCCCCAGCATTTT
. | . | TRBJ1-6 | TRBV4-1 | CASSQDGVVNNSPLHF | TGCGCCAGCAGCCAAGATGGGGTAGTAAATAATTCACCCCTCCACTTT
. | . | TRBJ1-1 | TRBV3-1 | CASSQEGGIGNTEAFF | TGTGCCAGCAGCCAAGAAGGGGGTATCGGGAACACTGAAGCTTTCTTT
. | . | TRBJ2-3 | TRBV20-1 | CSPRGGSTDTQYF | TGCAGTCCTAGGGGGGGATCCACAGATACGCAGTATTTT
TRBD1 | . | TRBJ2-7 | TRBV5-4 | CASSLSTGVGYEQYF | TGTGCCAGCAGCTTGAGTACAGGGGTGGGATACGAGCAGTACTTC
. | . | TRBJ2-1 | TRBV12-3/TRBV12-4 | CASSQTGNEQFF | TGTGCCAGCAGCCAGACAGGCAATGAGCAGTTCTTC
TRBD2 | few | TRBJ2-1 | TRBV10-3 | CAIRGSGEGSYNEQFF | TGTGCCATCAGAGGCAGCGGGGAAGGATCCTACAATGAGCAGTTCTTC
TRBD2 | . | TRBJ2-5 | TRBV5-5 | CASSSSLGGMEETQYF | TGTGCCAGCTCCAGTTCGCTCGGGGGGATGGAGGAGACCCAGTACTTC
. | few | TRBJ2-3 | TRBV20-1 | CSATREDTQYF | TGCAGTGCTACCCGGGAAGATACGCAGTATTTT
. | few | TRBJ2-1 | TRBV10-3 | CAISGGVELNEQFF | TGTGCCATCAGTGGCGGGGTAGAGCTTAATGAGCAGTTCTTC
. | . | TRBJ1-5 | TRBV6-5 | CASSYSGPNSNQPQHF | TGTGCCAGCAGTTATTCGGGCCCTAATAGCAATCAGCCCCAGCATTTT
. | few | TRBJ1-6 | TRBV7-6 | CASSLAQGQSPLHF | TGTGCCAGCAGCTTAGCCCAGGGGCAGTCACCCCTCCACTTT
. | few | TRBJ1-5 | TRBV24-1 | CATGGEDSRAPSKDQPQHF | TGTGCCACCGGGGGGGAGGACAGCAGGGCACCAAGCAAGGATCAGCCCCAGCATTTT